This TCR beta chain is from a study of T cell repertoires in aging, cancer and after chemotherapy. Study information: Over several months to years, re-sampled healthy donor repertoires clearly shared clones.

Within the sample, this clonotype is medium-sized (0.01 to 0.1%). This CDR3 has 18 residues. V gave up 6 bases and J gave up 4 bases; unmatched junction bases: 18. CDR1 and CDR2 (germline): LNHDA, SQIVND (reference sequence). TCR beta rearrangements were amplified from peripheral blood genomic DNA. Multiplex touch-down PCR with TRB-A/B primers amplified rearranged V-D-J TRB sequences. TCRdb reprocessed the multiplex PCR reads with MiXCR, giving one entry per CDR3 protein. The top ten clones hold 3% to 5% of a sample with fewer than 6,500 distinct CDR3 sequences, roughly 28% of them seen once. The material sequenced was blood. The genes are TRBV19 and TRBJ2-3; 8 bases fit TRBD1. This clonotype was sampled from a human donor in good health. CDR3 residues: CASRSRTGNRQVPDTQYF. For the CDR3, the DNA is TGTGCCAGTAGATCTCGGACAGGGAATCGACAGGTTCCAGATACGCAGTATTTT.